Listed below are T cell receptor beta chains from one sample, sequenced in a study of Ad26.COV2.S vaccination and SARS-CoV-2 variants. Clones were read by immunoSEQ multiplex PCR, and TCRdb kept only the in-frame ones, dropping some. Found here are hundreds of thousands of clones, roughly 90% of them singletons; the top ten hold more than 1.5%. The input for sequencing was peripheral blood, taken in a trial of Ad26.COV2.S vaccine versus placebo. The receptors come from a person aged 18 to 59 who received the Ad26.COV2.S COVID-19 vaccine or a placebo. Each CDR3 is given with its conserved first and last residue. The order of the fields is clone size, J gene, V gene, D gene, CDR3 protein, CDR3 DNA. The D gene is left open where the match is weak. Expanded clones are given a class, and other clones once, few, many or no size at all.

>-|TRBJ1-3|TRBV11-2|-
CASSLGLGISGNTIYF
TGTGCCAGCAGCTTAGGTTTGGGTATCTCTGGAAACACCATATATTTT
>-|TRBJ1-3|TRBV10-3|-
CAFGTTGNTIYF
TGTGCGTTCGGGACGACTGGAAACACCATATATTTT
>-|TRBJ2-2|TRBV9|TRBD1
CASSHSRGRTGELFF
TGTGCCAGCAGCCATTCGAGGGGGCGGACCGGGGAGCTGTTTTTT
>-|TRBJ2-7|TRBV23-1|TRBD1
CASTQDRGSYEQYF
TGCGCCAGCACCCAGGACAGGGGGTCCTACGAGCAGTACTTC
>-|TRBJ2-7|TRBV19|-
CASSIDLYSSGEQYF
TGTGCCAGTAGTATAGATCTGTACTCCTCGGGGGAGCAGTACTTC
>once|TRBJ2-3|TRBV9|TRBD2
CASSVVSGGNTDTQYF
TGTGCCAGCAGCGTAGTCAGCGGGGGGAACACAGATACGCAGTATTTT
>-|TRBJ2-5|TRBV7-8|-
CASSLLGGPREETQYF
TGTGCCAGCAGCTTGCTTGGGGGGCCACGGGAAGAGACCCAGTACTTC
>-|TRBJ2-5|TRBV4-3|-
CASSQDLAQETQYF
TGCGCCAGCAGCCAAGATCTGGCTCAAGAGACCCAGTACTTC
>once|TRBJ2-5|TRBV29-1|-
CSVALQETQYF
TGCAGCGTTGCCCTTCAAGAGACCCAGTACTTC
>-|TRBJ1-1|TRBV6-5|-
CASSKNRAANTEAFF
TGTGCCAGCAGTAAAAACAGGGCTGCGAACACTGAAGCTTTCTTT
>-|TRBJ2-7|TRBV7-9|TRBD1
CASSSGQGASEQYF
TGTGCCAGCAGCTCCGGACAGGGGGCGTCCGAGCAGTACTTC
>-|TRBJ1-4|TRBV7-9|-
CASSPQGSGTNEKLFF
TGTGCCAGCAGCCCCCAGGGGTCGGGAACTAATGAAAAACTGTTTTTT
>-|TRBJ2-1|TRBV7-2|TRBD2
CASSLMGPRDSGINEQFF
TGTGCCAGCAGCTTAATGGGCCCACGAGATAGCGGGATCAATGAGCAGTTCTTC
>-|TRBJ1-2|TRBV2|-
CASSGQSSYGYTF
TGTGCCAGCAGTGGACAGTCCTCCTATGGCTACACCTTC
>-|TRBJ2-1|TRBV5-4|-
CASSLYRSGNEQFF
TGTGCCAGCAGCTTGTATAGGTCAGGCAATGAGCAGTTCTTC
>-|TRBJ1-5|TRBV5-1|-
CASSLVGQGVNQPQHF
TGCGCCAGCAGCTTGGTGGGGCAGGGAGTCAATCAGCCCCAGCATTTT
>-|TRBJ1-3|TRBV27|TRBD1
CASSPPGQGYSGNTIYF
TGTGCCAGCAGTCCACCGGGACAGGGATACTCTGGAAACACCATATATTTT
>once|TRBJ2-7|TRBV29-1|TRBD1
CSVGPGTAVVEQYF
TGCAGCGTTGGCCCCGGGACAGCGGTGGTCGAGCAGTACTTC
>-|TRBJ2-3|TRBV3-1/TRBV3-2|TRBD2
CASSQDSDSGGYFSTDTQYF
TGTGCCAGCAGCCAAGATTCTGATAGCGGGGGGTATTTTAGCACAGATACGCAGTATTTT
>-|TRBJ1-1|TRBV9|TRBD1
CASSAPSGTEAEAFF
TGTGCCAGCAGCGCTCCATCCGGGACAGAGGCTGAAGCTTTCTTT
>-|TRBJ1-5|TRBV11-2|-
CASSLASGPNQPQHF
TGTGCCAGCAGCTTAGCCTCGGGTCCCAATCAGCCCCAGCATTTT
>-|TRBJ1-3|TRBV12-3/TRBV12-4|-
CASGRSDTIYF
TGTGCCAGCGGTCGGTCTGACACCATATATTTT
>-|TRBJ1-2|TRBV4-3|TRBD1
CASSQGDRGNYGYTF
TGCGCCAGCAGCCAAGGAGACAGGGGAAACTATGGCTACACCTTC
>-|TRBJ2-7|TRBV7-2|-
CASSARGGYEQYF
TGTGCCAGCAGCGCTCGGGGAGGCTACGAGCAGTACTTC
>-|TRBJ2-5|TRBV11-2|TRBD2
CASSLDWVAGGTRQETQYF
TGTGCCAGCAGCTTAGATTGGGTAGCGGGGGGTACCAGACAAGAGACCCAGTACTTC
>-|TRBJ2-7|TRBV7-8|TRBD1
CASSSHRDRGNYEQYF
TGTGCCAGCAGCTCACACCGGGACAGGGGGAACTACGAGCAGTACTTC
>-|TRBJ2-7|TRBV7-2|-
CASSLPGRGYEQYF
TGTGCCAGCAGCTTACCCGGCAGGGGTTACGAGCAGTACTTC
>-|TRBJ2-1|TRBV7-2|-
CASSLEGGGNEQFF
TGTGCCAGCAGCTTAGAAGGGGGTGGCAATGAGCAGTTCTTC
>-|TRBJ2-2|TRBV10-1|-
CASQVQGNTGELFF
TGCGCCAGTCAGGTGCAGGGGAACACCGGGGAGCTGTTTTTT
>-|TRBJ2-7|TRBV11-2|-
CASSLDVTTYEQYF
TGTGCCAGCAGCTTAGATGTTACGACGTACGAGCAGTACTTC
>-|TRBJ2-7|TRBV27|TRBD1
CASSTGTGGYEQYF
TGTGCCAGCAGTACCGGGACAGGGGGTTACGAGCAGTACTTC
>-|TRBJ1-6|TRBV3-1/TRBV3-2|-
CASSHGGNSPLHF
TGTGCCAGCAGCCATGGTGGGAATTCACCCCTCCACTTT
>once|TRBJ1-5|TRBV19|-
CASSMGRVLGNQPQHF
TGTGCCAGTAGTATGGGGAGGGTTTTAGGCAATCAGCCCCAGCATTTT
>-|TRBJ2-5|TRBV11-2|-
CASSLDLSGVQETQYF
TGTGCCAGCAGCTTAGATCTTTCAGGGGTCCAAGAGACCCAGTACTTC
>-|TRBJ2-7|TRBV28|TRBD1
CASSMGQTGDEQYF
TGTGCCAGCAGTATGGGACAGACTGGCGACGAGCAGTACTTC
>-|TRBJ1-2|TRBV5-4|-
CASSSGTADYGYTF
TGTGCCAGCAGCTCCGGGACCGCCGACTATGGCTACACCTTC
>-|TRBJ2-7|TRBV5-5|-
CASSSQALGTYEQYF
TGTGCCAGCAGTTCACAGGCCCTTGGCACCTACGAGCAGTACTTC
>-|TRBJ2-7|TRBV6-5|TRBD2
CASHSGSAYEQYF
TGTGCCAGCCACAGCGGGAGTGCCTACGAGCAGTACTTC
>-|TRBJ2-7|TRBV19|-
CASSIADLYEQYF
TGTGCCAGTAGTATCGCGGACCTCTACGAGCAGTACTTC
>-|TRBJ2-3|TRBV11-2|-
CASSSTLSASTDTQYF
TGTGCCAGCAGCTCGACGTTGAGCGCTAGCACAGATACGCAGTATTTT
>-|TRBJ2-3|TRBV7-9|TRBD2
CASSFFREGTDTQYF
TGTGCCAGCAGCTTCTTCAGGGAGGGGACAGATACGCAGTATTTT